This T cell receptor (beta chain) is from a study of shared clonotypes between healthy human individuals (dated by TCRdb to 2018 to 2020). Concerning the study at large: Two women and a few men aged 18 to 49 years were included in the cohort. For each donor, three plates each were used for CD4 naive and CD4 memory, two plates were used for CD8 naive, and one plate was used for CD8 memory. The study deeply sequenced blood TCR repertoires of five healthy adults to estimate repertoire size and the extent of clonotype sharing between individuals. To increase sequencing depth and limit assay-specific biases, TCR repertoire library preparation and sequencing were carried out by different laboratories using diverse techniques. Each donor's leukapheresis produced roughly between roughly 0.85 and 9.5 billion PBMCs. Study-level results and caveats: Only blood was sampled, and tissue TCR repertoires likely differ from those in blood. Across several donors, approximately 4.6% of naive CD4, over 3% of naive CD8, approximately 2.5% of memory CD4, and roughly 0.41% of memory CD8 clonotypes were shared. Higher generation probabilities were observed for clonotypes shared by all four sorted-subset donors than for non-shared clonotypes. Because the study included a small number of donors, the genetic and exposure-history diversity represented was limited. Based on pairwise subsampling, the degree of clonotype sharing among donors was expected to be affected by sequencing depth. Estimated clonotype richness was generally larger for naive than for memory subsets. Even with the large sequencing depth, rarefaction of the sorted-subset datasets indicated that sequencing was incomplete.

Turning to this clone: Its recognized antigen is unknown. No clone much larger than this one lies a single base away; base qualities are absent.

There are 15 amino acids in the CDR3, from cysteine to phenylalanine inclusive. The sequence is cut down to CDR3 DNA, 45 bases in frame from base 1. Deletion took 5 bases off V and 8 bases off J, with a span of 19 bases between the germline ends. For CDR1 and CDR2, the germline V gene lists MNHNS and SASEGT. The donors were healthy, HIV-negative adults with no recently reported acute infections or vaccinations. Every donor was a Caucasian adult living in Nashville, Tennessee, USA. CD4+ T cells were enriched by magnetic negative selection; naive cells were then positively selected on CD45RA, and the negative fraction formed the memory subset. Blood was collected by leukapheresis, and PBMCs were isolated by Ficoll-Histopaque density gradient centrifugation and then cryopreserved in liquid nitrogen vapor phase. Analytical flow cytometry was used to check the purity and quantity of each magnetically sorted T cell population. Each sorted fraction had its genomic DNA isolated and then quantified by UV absorbance on a Nanodrop 2000c.

Using the deep immunoSEQ assay, TCR CDR3 regions were amplified from genomic DNA by multiplex PCR. Extracted genomic DNA from each cell subset was distributed evenly across all wells of several immunoSEQ 96-well plates, and each plate was treated as a replicate. For sorted subsets, 200 to 250 ng of genomic DNA, equivalent to about 30,000 T cell genomes, went into each replicate PCR. The purified libraries were quantified using a Qubit 3.0 fluorometer, sized with a Bioanalyzer 2100, and then quantified again using the KAPA Library Quantification kit. Every immunoSEQ 96-well plate was sequenced on a separate single-read 150-cycle Illumina NextSeq 550 flow cell. Per the source publication's procedure: Because the immunoSEQ output held only junctional sequences and lacked quality scores, the filtering could not match the filtering applied to full-length reads. To assign V/J genes and CDR3, sequences were annotated against IMGT germline references using PyIR, a Python wrapper for IgBLAST v1.9. Reads were filtered out if the reads had weak V/J assignments (E-value above 1e-6), no CDR3, stop codons, out-of-frame junctions, or ambiguous translated residues. V3J clonotypes were defined as sequences sharing the same inferred V gene, J gene, and CDR3 amino acid sequence. Percentage overlap between repertoires was calculated by dividing the number of shared unique clonotypes by the size of the smaller repertoire. Three approaches were used to assess repertoire richness: RTK rarefaction, the Chao1 estimator, and Recon v2.1 estimates of unobserved clonotypes. OLGA was used to compute generation probabilities for all TCRbeta clonotypes that the gDNA method yielded from a handful of donors. The immuneACCESS repertoire file appears here via TCRdb, limited to in-frame rearrangements. These files lack a portion of the clones; in checked studies, under half of the deficit traces to unresolved V genes, and the cause of the others is not known. V and J calls plus clone size are reproduced from that table; the DNA served to infer D and trimming. The sample table lists a few hundred thousand clones, about 97% of them with a count of one. The ten largest clones add up to around 0.057% of the sample.

Recombination connected TRBV6-1 to TRBJ2-4, with the D gene tentatively TRBD1 or TRBD2, based on 5 matching bases in each. This sequence originates from a woman aged 25 to 39 in good health. The sequenced sample consisted of naive CD4+ T cells sorted from blood. Per the publication, the cell subset or site label means: CD45RA+ positively selected. The CDR3 in this case is CASSNRDPRGDIQYF. In nucleotides, the sequence is TGTGCCAGCAGTAACCGGGACCCACGGGGAGACATTCAGTACTTC.